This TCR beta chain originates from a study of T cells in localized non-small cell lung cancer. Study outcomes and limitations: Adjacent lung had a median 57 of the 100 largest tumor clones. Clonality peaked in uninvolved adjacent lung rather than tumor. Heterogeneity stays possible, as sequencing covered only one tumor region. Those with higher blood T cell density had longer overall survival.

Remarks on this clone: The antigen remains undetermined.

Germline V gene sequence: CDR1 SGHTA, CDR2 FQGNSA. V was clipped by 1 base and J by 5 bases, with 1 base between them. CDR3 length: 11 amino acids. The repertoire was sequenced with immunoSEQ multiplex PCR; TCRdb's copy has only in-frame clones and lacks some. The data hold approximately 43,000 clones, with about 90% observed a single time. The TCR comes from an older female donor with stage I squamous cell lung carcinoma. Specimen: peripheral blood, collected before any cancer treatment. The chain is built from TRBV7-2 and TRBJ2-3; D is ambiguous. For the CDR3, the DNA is TGTGCCAGCAGCTTAGTAGATACGCAGTATTTT. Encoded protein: CASSLVDTQYF.